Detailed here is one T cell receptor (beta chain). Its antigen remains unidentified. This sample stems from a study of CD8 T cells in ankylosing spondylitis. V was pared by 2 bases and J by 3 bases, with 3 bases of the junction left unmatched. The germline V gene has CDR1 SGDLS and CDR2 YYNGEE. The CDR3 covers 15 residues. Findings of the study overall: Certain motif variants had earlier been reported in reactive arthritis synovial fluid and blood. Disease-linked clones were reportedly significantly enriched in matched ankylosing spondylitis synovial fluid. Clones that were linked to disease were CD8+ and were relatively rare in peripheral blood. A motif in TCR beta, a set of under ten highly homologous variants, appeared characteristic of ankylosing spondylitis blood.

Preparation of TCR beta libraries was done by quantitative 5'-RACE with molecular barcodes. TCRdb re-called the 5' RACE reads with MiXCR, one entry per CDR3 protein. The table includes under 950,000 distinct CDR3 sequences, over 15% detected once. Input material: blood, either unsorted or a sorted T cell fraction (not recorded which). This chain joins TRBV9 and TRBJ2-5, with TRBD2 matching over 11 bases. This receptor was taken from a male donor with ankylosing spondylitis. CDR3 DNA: TGTGCCAGCAGCGTTGGGACTAGCGGAAAAGAGACCCAGTACTTC. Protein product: CASSVGTSGKETQYF.